These T cell receptor beta chains were read from a single sample in a study of identical twins. TCRdb re-derived calls from the 5' RACE reads in MiXCR, one entry per CDR3 protein. The table lists about 220,000 distinct CDR3 sequences, roughly a tenth of them singletons. The specimen sequenced was memory (CD45RO+) T cells sorted from blood. These receptor sequences come from a woman under 30 in good health. Both conserved end residues are part of each CDR3. Rows give clone size only sometimes, using once, few, many, or a class for an expanded clone.

few	TRBV20-1	TRBJ2-1	CSANSALTGNEQFF
.	TRBV5-1	TRBJ2-7	CASSLGMVDLASYEQYF
.	TRBV29-1	TRBJ2-5	CSVKGPSRETQYF
many	TRBV5-1	TRBJ1-2	CASSDGRTGGMRGYTF
few	TRBV4-1	TRBJ2-3	CASSQDPRGADTQYF
many	TRBV6-5	TRBJ2-4	CASSFRPRDSKNIQYF
many	TRBV12-3/TRBV12-4	TRBJ2-5	CASSMAPADPQETQYF
many	TRBV27	TRBJ1-1	CASSLVGGRTEAFF
few	TRBV25-1	TRBJ2-1	CASSENRGTETYNEQFF
.	TRBV11-2	TRBJ1-3	CASSFRPGTGGSGNTIYF
many	TRBV3-1	TRBJ1-2	CASSHFRGRATYGYTF
few	TRBV20-1	TRBJ2-1	CSARNRLGHNEQFF
.	TRBV15	TRBJ1-1	CATSRQGTGTEAFF
.	TRBV7-6	TRBJ1-1	CASSHGGDYTEAFF
.	TRBV7-9	TRBJ2-3	CASKAGSDTQYF
few	TRBV29-1	TRBJ1-2	CSVELYYGYTF
.	TRBV12-3/TRBV12-4	TRBJ2-1	CASSLLGLLNNEQFF
many	TRBV7-2	TRBJ2-7	CASSTTSGTYEQYF